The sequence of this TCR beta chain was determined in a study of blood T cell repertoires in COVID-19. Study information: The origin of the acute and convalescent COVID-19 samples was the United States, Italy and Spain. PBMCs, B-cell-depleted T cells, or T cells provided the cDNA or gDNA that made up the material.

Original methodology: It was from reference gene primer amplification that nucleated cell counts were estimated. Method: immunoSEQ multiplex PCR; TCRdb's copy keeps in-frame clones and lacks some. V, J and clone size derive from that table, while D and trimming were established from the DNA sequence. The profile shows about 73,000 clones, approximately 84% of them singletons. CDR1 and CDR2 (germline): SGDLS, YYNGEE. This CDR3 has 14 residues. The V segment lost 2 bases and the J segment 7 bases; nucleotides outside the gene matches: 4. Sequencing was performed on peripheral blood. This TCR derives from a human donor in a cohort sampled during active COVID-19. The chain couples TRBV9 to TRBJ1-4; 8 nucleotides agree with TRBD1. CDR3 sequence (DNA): TGTGCCAGCAGCGTGACAGGGGCGGGTGAAAAACTGTTTTTT. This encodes CASSVTGAGEKLFF.